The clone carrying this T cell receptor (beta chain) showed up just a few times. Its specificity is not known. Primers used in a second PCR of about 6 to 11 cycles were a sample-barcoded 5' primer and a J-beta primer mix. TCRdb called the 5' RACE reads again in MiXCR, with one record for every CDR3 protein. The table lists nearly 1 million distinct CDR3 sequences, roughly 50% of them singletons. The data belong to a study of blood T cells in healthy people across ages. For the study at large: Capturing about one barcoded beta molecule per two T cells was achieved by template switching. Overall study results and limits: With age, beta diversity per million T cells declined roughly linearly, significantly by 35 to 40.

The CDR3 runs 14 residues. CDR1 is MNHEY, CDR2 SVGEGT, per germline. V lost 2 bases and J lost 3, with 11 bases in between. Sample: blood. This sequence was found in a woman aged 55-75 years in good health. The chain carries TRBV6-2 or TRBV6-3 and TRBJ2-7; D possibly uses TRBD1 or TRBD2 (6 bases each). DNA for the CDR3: TGTGCCAGCAGTTACGGGGGGCAGAACTACGAGCAGTACTTC. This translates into CASSYGGQNYEQYF.